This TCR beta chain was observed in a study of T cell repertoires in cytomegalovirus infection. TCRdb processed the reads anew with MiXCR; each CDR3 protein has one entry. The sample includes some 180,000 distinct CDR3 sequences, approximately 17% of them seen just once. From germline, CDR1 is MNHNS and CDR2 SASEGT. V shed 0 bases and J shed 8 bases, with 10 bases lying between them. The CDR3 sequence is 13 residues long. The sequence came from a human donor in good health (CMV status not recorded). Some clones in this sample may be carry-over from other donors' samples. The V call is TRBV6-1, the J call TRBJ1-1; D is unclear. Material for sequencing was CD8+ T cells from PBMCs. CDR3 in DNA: TGTGCCAGCAGTGAAGCGGGCGGGGAAGAAGCTTTCTTT. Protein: CASSEAGGEEAFF.